One sample yielded the 19 T cell receptor beta chains listed below, sequenced in a study of T cell responses to AZD1222 COVID-19 vaccine. The method was immunoSEQ multiplex PCR; TCRdb's version includes in-frame clones alone and lacks a portion of them. The table shows about 180,000 clones, with roughly 91% occurring only once. This specimen consisted of peripheral blood, obtained 28 days after the second AZD1222 dose. These receptors originate from an adult who received the AZD1222 COVID-19 vaccine.

In DNA, the CDR3 is TGCGCCAGCAGCCCAACTAGCGGGAGCCCAGATACGCAGTATTTT. It translates to CASSPTSGSPDTQYF. The chain couples TRBV5-1 to TRBJ2-3, with 11 positions matching TRBD2. Per germline, CDR1 SGHRS and CDR2 YFSETQ. The J segment lost 4 bases and the V segment lost 4 bases, leaving 5 bases of the junction unmatched. This CDR3 comprises 15 residues.

The chain carries TRBV19 and TRBJ2-7; TRBD2 matches 7 bases. The J segment lost 3 bases and the V segment lost 5 bases, leaving 1 base of the junction unmatched. Looked up from germline, CDR1 is LNHDA and CDR2 is SQIVND (reference sequence). The CDR3 sequence is 12 residues long. CDR3 amino acids: CASSGDYYEQYF. The CDR3 nucleotides read TGTGCCAGTAGTGGGGACTACTACGAGCAGTACTTC.

This clone was picked up a small number of times. The chain joins TRBV7-9 to TRBJ1-2; 9 nucleotides align to TRBD1. The CDR3 runs to 15 residues. Trimming cost V 3 bases and J 6 bases; bases outside gene matches: 8. CDR1 and CDR2 (germline): SEHNR, FQNEAQ (reference sequence). The CDR3 here is CASSFWPDRGNGYTF. CDR3 DNA: TGTGCCAGCAGCTTCTGGCCTGACAGGGGGAATGGCTACACCTTC.

This chain uses TRBV7-3 with TRBJ2-2; TRBD2 matches 8 bases. This CDR3 has 17 amino acids. J lost 0 bases, V lost 4 bases, and 7 bases had no gene match. CDR1 SGHTA and CDR2 FQGTGA come from the germline V gene. The CDR3 protein is CASSSPRGGANTGELFF. As DNA, the CDR3 is TGTGCCAGCAGCTCCCCTCGGGGGGGGGCGAACACCGGGGAGCTGTTTTTT.

This clone is a singleton in its sample. The chain links TRBV30 to TRBJ2-7; D uncertain. Trimming removed 0 bases from V and 9 bases from J, with 12 bases in between. Germline CDR1 GTSNPN, CDR2 SVGIG (reference sequence). The CDR3 runs 12 residues. CDR3 sequence (DNA): TGTGCCTGGAGTGTATCGACCGCGGCGCAGTACTTC. It specifies CAWSVSTAAQYF.

This rearrangement joins TRBV7-8 to TRBJ1-5, with TRBD1 as a possible D gene (5 bases). The CDR3 contains 14 residues. CDR1 SGHVS and CDR2 FQNEAQ come from the germline V gene. The ends were cut back, 5 bases at V and 3 bases at J, with 11 bases in the middle. CDR3 in amino acids: CASSLQVNNQPQHF. DNA of the CDR3: TGTGCCAGCAGCCTACAGGTGAACAATCAGCCCCAGCATTTT.

The chain has TRBV5-6 and TRBJ1-2, with TRBD1 as a possible D gene (5 bases). CDR3 length: 13 residues. The germline CDR1 and CDR2 sequences are SGHDT and YYEEEE. V lost 0 bases and J 8 bases, leaving 11 bases between the germline ends. The CDR3 bases are TGTGCCAGCAGCTTGGGGGCAAGGGACGGCTACACCTTC. This encodes CASSLGARDGYTF.

This clone was recorded a few times. The V and J genes are TRBV7-2 and TRBJ2-3; D perhaps matches TRBD2 (6 bases). V lost 5 bases to trimming and J lost 0 bases, with 9 bases between them. The CDR3 is 14 residues long. Germline-derived CDR1 and CDR2 are SGHTA and FQGNSA. DNA of the CDR3: TGTGCCAGCAGCCTGGCGGGAAGCACAGATACGCAGTATTTT. Translating it yields CASSLAGSTDTQYF.

The genes are TRBV2 and TRBJ2-1; D is unclear. V was clipped by 8 bases and J by 2 bases, with 10 bases between them. Germline lookup yields CDR1 SNHLY and CDR2 FYNNEI. The CDR3 consists of 13 residues. The CDR3 is CASRTSTYNEQFF. CDR3 sequence (DNA): TGTGCCAGCCGGACGTCAACCTACAATGAGCAGTTCTTC.

This sequence joins TRBV5-1 and TRBJ2-7, with D possibly being TRBD1 (6 bases). Per germline, CDR1 SGHRS and CDR2 YFSETQ. The CDR3 has 19 amino acids. V lost 2 bases, J lost 0 bases, and 24 bases lay in between. The CDR3 sequence: CASSLFSAGAVATSYEQYF. CDR3 bases: TGCGCCAGCAGCTTATTCTCCGCAGGGGCGGTCGCGACCTCCTACGAGCAGTACTTC.

The chain links TRBV28 to TRBJ1-6; D may be TRBD1 (6 bases). Germline loops: CDR1 MDHEN, CDR2 SYDVKM. The CDR3 loop spans 15 amino acids. The V gene lost 7 bases and the J gene lost 8 bases, with 18 bases spanning the gap. CDR3 loop: CASNEEDRDYSPLHF. The CDR3 nucleotides read TGTGCCAGCAACGAAGAGGACAGAGATTATTCACCCCTCCACTTT. Filled out from reference TRBV28 and TRBJ1-6, the complete variable domain reads DVKVTQSSRYLVKRTGEKVFLECVQDMDHENMFWYRQDPGLGLRLIYFSYDVKMKEKGDIPEGYSVSREKKERFSLILESASTNQTSMYLCASNEEDRDYSPLHFGNGTRLTVT.

The V call is TRBV7-7, the J call TRBJ2-5, with 9 bases fitting TRBD1. The V gene end was trimmed by 5 bases and the J gene end by 3 bases; junction bases not matched to a gene: 4. From germline, CDR1 is SSHAT and CDR2 FNYEAQ (reference sequence). The CDR3 has 14 residues. CDR3 loop: CASSAGQGKETQYF. CDR3 bases: TGTGCCAGCAGCGCCGGACAGGGGAAAGAGACCCAGTACTTC. The full variable domain, completed using reference TRBV7-7 and TRBJ2-5, is GAGVSQSPRYKVTKRGQDVTLRCDPISSHATLYWYQQALGQGPEFLTYFNYEAQPDKSGLPSDRFSAERPEGSISTLTIQRTEQRDSAMYRCASSAGQGKETQYFGPGTRLLVL.

V and J are TRBV9 and TRBJ1-1; D is undetermined. Per the germline V gene, CDR1 is SGDLS and CDR2 is YYNGEE. The CDR3 totals 13 residues. Trimming removed 2 bases from V and 1 base from J, with 6 bases in between. CDR3 loop: CASSVDGNTEAFF. As DNA, the CDR3 is TGTGCCAGCAGCGTTGATGGGAACACTGAAGCTTTCTTT.

The gene calls are TRBV5-1 and TRBJ1-3, with D unresolved. The germline V gene has CDR1 SGHRS and CDR2 YFSETQ. V lost 6 bases, J lost 0 bases, and 16 bases lay in between. CDR3 length: 16 residues. CDR3 loop: CASKRALESSGNTIYF. The CDR3 DNA follows: TGCGCCAGCAAGAGGGCATTGGAGAGCTCTGGAAACACCATATATTTT.

This chain connects TRBV3-1 (or the pseudogene TRBV3-2) to TRBJ2-3; 15 bases fit TRBD2. The CDR3 totals 15 residues. The J segment lost 8 bases and the V segment lost 1 base, leaving 1 base of the junction unmatched. Germline CDR1 LGHDT, CDR2 YNNKEL (reference sequence). The CDR3 DNA is TGTGCCAGCAGCCAAGGGACTAGCGGGAGGGGTACGCAGTATTTT. Translating it yields CASSQGTSGRGTQYF.

The V and J genes are TRBV7-9 and TRBJ2-3; D is possibly TRBD1 (6 bases). Germline assignment: CDR1 SEHNR and CDR2 FQNEAQ (reference sequence). The CDR3 runs to 14 residues. The V end was cut by 1 base, the J end by 5 bases, with 10 bases between. CDR3 amino acids: CASSLGQVGDTQYF. CDR3 in DNA: TGTGCCAGCAGCTTAGGACAGGTCGGAGATACGCAGTATTTT. The complete variable domain, with remaining parts taken from reference TRBV7-9 and TRBJ2-3, reads DTGVSQNPRHKITKRGQNVTFRCDPISEHNRLYWYRQTLGQGPEFLTYFQNEAQLEKSRLLSDRFSAERPKGSFSTLEIQRTEQGDSAMYLCASSLGQVGDTQYFGPGTRLTVL.

The chain has TRBV19 and TRBJ2-6; D is ambiguous. V was trimmed by 1 base and J by 2 bases, leaving 9 bases between them. Germline V gene sequence: CDR1 LNHDA, CDR2 SQIVND (reference sequence). The CDR3 runs to 16 residues. The chain's CDR3 is CASSIASPPGANVLTF. DNA for the CDR3: TGTGCCAGTAGTATAGCCAGCCCCCCTGGGGCCAACGTCCTGACTTTC.

J is TRBJ1-1 and V is TRBV7-8; D not resolved. The CDR3 runs 13 residues. V was shortened by 5 bases and J by 2 bases, with 9 bases between the two germline ends. Germline CDR1 reads SGHVS; CDR2 reads FQNEAQ. The CDR3, as DNA: TGTGCCAGCAGCCCCGCAGTAAACACTGAAGCTTTCTTT. It translates to CASSPAVNTEAFF.

This clone appeared once. The chain carries TRBV30 and TRBJ2-7; possible D gene TRBD1, 5 bases. The V gene lost 1 base and the J gene lost 2 bases, with 15 bases spanning the gap. This CDR3 comprises 15 residues. The V gene's germline CDR1 is GTSNPN and CDR2 SVGIG (reference sequence). The CDR3 DNA follows: TGTGCCTGGAGTGCTCGTGGGGCCAGTCCCTACGAGCAGTACTTC. It specifies CAWSARGASPYEQYF.